These T cell receptor beta chains were read from a single sample in a study of cytomegalovirus exposure and HLA in healthy donors. Measured with immunoSEQ multiplex PCR; TCRdb has only the in-frame clones, and not every one. The repertoire holds some 90,000 clones, less than 85% seen once, with 5.3% in the top ten. The specimen sequenced was PBMCs. Every receptor here comes from a young man in good health and CMV-seropositive. The CDR3 runs from the conserved cysteine through the conserved F or W. D genes are given only for firm matches. Size tells how often a clone was seen (once, few, many) or the class of an expanded clone, and some rows leave it out.

clone_size: once
j_call: TRBJ2-7
d_call: TRBD2
v_call: TRBV27
cdr3_nt: TGTGCCAGCAGTCCCACTAGCGGAGGCACCTACGAGCAGTACTTC
cdr3_aa: CASSPTSGGTYEQYF

clone_size: NA
j_call: TRBJ2-7
d_call: TRBD2
v_call: TRBV27
cdr3_nt: TGTGCCAGCGGAGCGGGACCTAGCTCCTACGAGCAGTACTTC
cdr3_aa: CASGAGPSSYEQYF

clone_size: NA
j_call: TRBJ1-4
d_call: NA
v_call: TRBV29-1
cdr3_nt: TGCAGCGTAACAGACAGGCTTAATGAAAAACTGTTTTTT
cdr3_aa: CSVTDRLNEKLFF

clone_size: few
j_call: TRBJ2-1
d_call: NA
v_call: TRBV4-2
cdr3_nt: TGTGCCAGCAGCCCGGCCTCGGTAGGGGGGGCGTCCTACAATGAGCAGTTCTTC
cdr3_aa: CASSPASVGGASYNEQFF

clone_size: NA
j_call: TRBJ1-5
d_call: TRBD1
v_call: TRBV6-5
cdr3_nt: TGTGCCAGCAGGGCACAGGGGGCAGGTCAGCCCCAGCATTTT
cdr3_aa: CASRAQGAGQPQHF

clone_size: NA
j_call: TRBJ2-2
d_call: TRBD2
v_call: TRBV10-3
cdr3_nt: TGTGCCATCAGTGAGTCGACTAGCGGGAGAAAGGACGGGGAGCTGTTTTTT
cdr3_aa: CAISESTSGRKDGELFF

clone_size: few
j_call: TRBJ2-7
d_call: TRBD1
v_call: TRBV18
cdr3_nt: TGTGCCAGCTCACCACTGGACAGGGGTTCCGAGCAGTACTTC
cdr3_aa: CASSPLDRGSEQYF

clone_size: NA
j_call: TRBJ1-2
d_call: NA
v_call: TRBV7-9
cdr3_nt: TGTGCCAGCAGCCCCACAGGGTACACCCCACATGGCTACACCTTC
cdr3_aa: CASSPTGYTPHGYTF

clone_size: NA
j_call: TRBJ2-2
d_call: TRBD2
v_call: TRBV5-1
cdr3_nt: TGCGCCAGCAGAGGTAGCGGGAGAGTGAACACCGGGGAGCTGTTTTTT
cdr3_aa: CASRGSGRVNTGELFF

clone_size: NA
j_call: TRBJ2-1
d_call: TRBD2
v_call: TRBV7-3
cdr3_nt: TGTGCCAGCAGCCGCGGGAGGGTCTCCCTCAATGAGCAGTTCTTC
cdr3_aa: CASSRGRVSLNEQFF

clone_size: few
j_call: TRBJ2-1
d_call: NA
v_call: TRBV4-1
cdr3_nt: TGCGCCAGCAGCCCCCGGGACACCTCCTACAATGAGCAGTTCTTC
cdr3_aa: CASSPRDTSYNEQFF

clone_size: NA
j_call: TRBJ2-4
d_call: TRBD2
v_call: TRBV29-1
cdr3_nt: TGCAGCGCGGGAGGGGTGGCCAAAAACATTCAGTACTTC
cdr3_aa: CSAGGVAKNIQYF

clone_size: NA
j_call: TRBJ1-1
d_call: NA
v_call: TRBV29-1
cdr3_nt: TGCAGCGTTGAGGTCACACGGGGGGGCACTGAAGCTTTCTTT
cdr3_aa: CSVEVTRGGTEAFF

clone_size: NA
j_call: TRBJ1-1
d_call: TRBD1
v_call: TRBV7-8
cdr3_nt: TGTGCCAGCAGCTTCGGCGGGACAGGGAAAGGGAACACTGAAGCTTTCTTT
cdr3_aa: CASSFGGTGKGNTEAFF

clone_size: NA
j_call: TRBJ1-2
d_call: NA
v_call: TRBV10-2
cdr3_nt: TGCGCCAGCATAGAAGGAGATGGCTACACCTTC
cdr3_aa: CASIEGDGYTF

clone_size: NA
j_call: TRBJ1-1
d_call: TRBD1
v_call: TRBV7-2
cdr3_nt: TGTGCCAGCAGCTCACAGGGGGGGAGCACTGAAGCTTTCTTT
cdr3_aa: CASSSQGGSTEAFF

clone_size: NA
j_call: TRBJ1-5
d_call: NA
v_call: TRBV5-1
cdr3_nt: TGCGCCAGCAGCTTGGAAGGACTCCCGCAGCCCCAGCATTTT
cdr3_aa: CASSLEGLPQPQHF

clone_size: NA
j_call: TRBJ2-1
d_call: NA
v_call: TRBV21-1
cdr3_nt: TGTGCCAGTTCCTTTAGGGCTAGCGGGGGGTACAATGAGCAGTTCTTC
cdr3_aa: CASSFRASGGYNEQFF

clone_size: NA
j_call: TRBJ2-3
d_call: TRBD1
v_call: TRBV29-1
cdr3_nt: TGCAGCGTGGAGGGACAGGGGAGCACAGATACGCAGTATTTT
cdr3_aa: CSVEGQGSTDTQYF

clone_size: NA
j_call: TRBJ2-7
d_call: NA
v_call: TRBV29-1
cdr3_nt: TGCAGCGTTGGGAATCAGGGTTACGAGCAGTACTTC
cdr3_aa: CSVGNQGYEQYF

clone_size: once
j_call: TRBJ1-6
d_call: TRBD1
v_call: TRBV30
cdr3_nt: TGTGCCTGGAGCCCGGGACAGGGGGCTTCACCCCTCCACTTT
cdr3_aa: CAWSPGQGASPLHF

clone_size: NA
j_call: TRBJ1-5
d_call: NA
v_call: TRBV5-6
cdr3_nt: TGTGCCAGCAGCATAGCGGGGGGCAATCAGCCCCAGCATTTT
cdr3_aa: CASSIAGGNQPQHF

clone_size: once
j_call: TRBJ1-2
d_call: TRBD1
v_call: TRBV7-2
cdr3_nt: TGTGCCAGCAGCCTACAGGGGGTCTATGGCTACACCTTC
cdr3_aa: CASSLQGVYGYTF

clone_size: once
j_call: TRBJ1-1
d_call: NA
v_call: TRBV19
cdr3_nt: TGTGCCAGTAGTGAGGCAGGGGACCTGAACACTGAAGCTTTCTTT
cdr3_aa: CASSEAGDLNTEAFF

clone_size: NA
j_call: TRBJ2-3
d_call: TRBD1
v_call: TRBV7-9
cdr3_nt: TGTGCCAGCAGGTCGGGACAGTCCACAGATACGCAGTATTTT
cdr3_aa: CASRSGQSTDTQYF

clone_size: NA
j_call: TRBJ2-3
d_call: NA
v_call: TRBV18
cdr3_nt: TGTGCCAGCTCACCGGGGGGAGTTGAGTCAGATACGCAGTATTTT
cdr3_aa: CASSPGGVESDTQYF

clone_size: once
j_call: TRBJ1-6
d_call: TRBD1
v_call: TRBV7-2
cdr3_nt: TGTGCCAGCAGCTCCGGACAGGGAATCTCCCTCCACTTT
cdr3_aa: CASSSGQGISLHF

clone_size: NA
j_call: TRBJ1-1
d_call: NA
v_call: TRBV4-3
cdr3_nt: TGCGCCAGCAGCCCGGTTGGGGCGGAGGGGAGCACTGAAGCTTTCTTT
cdr3_aa: CASSPVGAEGSTEAFF

clone_size: few
j_call: TRBJ1-1
d_call: TRBD1
v_call: TRBV29-1
cdr3_nt: TGCAGCGTTGAGACAGGGGTTGCTGAAGCTTTCTTT
cdr3_aa: CSVETGVAEAFF

clone_size: few
j_call: TRBJ1-2
d_call: TRBD1
v_call: TRBV28
cdr3_nt: TGTGCCAGCAGTCCGTCGACAGGGGGCTTTGGGGGCTACACCTTC
cdr3_aa: CASSPSTGGFGGYTF

clone_size: NA
j_call: TRBJ2-5
d_call: TRBD2
v_call: TRBV7-7
cdr3_nt: TGTGCTAGCAGCGAAGCACTAGCGGGGGTACAAGAGACCCAGTACTTC
cdr3_aa: CASSEALAGVQETQYF

clone_size: once
j_call: TRBJ2-5
d_call: TRBD1
v_call: TRBV6-5
cdr3_nt: TGTGCCAGCAGTTATTTCCTCGGGACAGGTCCCGAGACCCAGTACTTC
cdr3_aa: CASSYFLGTGPETQYF

clone_size: NA
j_call: TRBJ2-6
d_call: NA
v_call: TRBV28
cdr3_nt: TGTGCCAGCAGTACAAATTCTGGGGCCAACGTCCTGACTTTC
cdr3_aa: CASSTNSGANVLTF

clone_size: NA
j_call: TRBJ1-1
d_call: TRBD1
v_call: TRBV5-1
cdr3_nt: TGCGCCAGCAGCTTGGGACGGGACAGGGGTAACACTGAAGCTTTCTTT
cdr3_aa: CASSLGRDRGNTEAFF

clone_size: few
j_call: TRBJ2-6
d_call: NA
v_call: TRBV19
cdr3_nt: TGTGCCAGTAGTGCGCCTCCGTGGAGGCCTGGGGCCAACGTCCTGACTTTC
cdr3_aa: CASSAPPWRPGANVLTF

clone_size: NA
j_call: TRBJ2-2
d_call: TRBD2
v_call: TRBV6-6
cdr3_nt: TGTGCCAGCAAACTAGCGGCCACCGGGGAGCTGTTTTTT
cdr3_aa: CASKLAATGELFF

clone_size: NA
j_call: TRBJ1-2
d_call: NA
v_call: TRBV6-5
cdr3_nt: TGTGCCAGCAGTTACGGACAGTTTAACTATGGCTACACCTTC
cdr3_aa: CASSYGQFNYGYTF

clone_size: NA
j_call: TRBJ1-1
d_call: NA
v_call: TRBV12-5
cdr3_nt: TGTGCTAGTGCCCGAGAAACCGGGGGGCTTAACACTGAAGCTTTCTTT
cdr3_aa: CASARETGGLNTEAFF

clone_size: NA
j_call: TRBJ1-4
d_call: NA
v_call: TRBV6-6
cdr3_nt: TGTGCCAGCAGAGGGGGAGATGAAAAACTGTTTTTT
cdr3_aa: CASRGGDEKLFF

clone_size: NA
j_call: TRBJ2-1
d_call: NA
v_call: TRBV7-3
cdr3_nt: TGTGCCAGCAGCCGCCGACTGGGGCGGGAAAGCAATGAGCAGTTCTTC
cdr3_aa: CASSRRLGRESNEQFF

clone_size: few
j_call: TRBJ1-6
d_call: TRBD1
v_call: TRBV6-1
cdr3_nt: TGTGCCAGCAGTGAAGGGACAGGGGGTACCTCCTATAATTCACCCCTCCACTTT
cdr3_aa: CASSEGTGGTSYNSPLHF

clone_size: NA
j_call: TRBJ2-5
d_call: TRBD2
v_call: TRBV2
cdr3_nt: TGTGCCAGCAGTGAAGAGGCGGGGGGGTCTGAGACCCAGTACTTC
cdr3_aa: CASSEEAGGSETQYF

clone_size: NA
j_call: TRBJ1-1
d_call: NA
v_call: TRBV5-6
cdr3_nt: TGTGCCAGCAGCTCACAGGCCGGGGCTCGGGACATGAACACTGAAGCTTTCTTT
cdr3_aa: CASSSQAGARDMNTEAFF

clone_size: NA
j_call: TRBJ1-1
d_call: NA
v_call: TRBV6-1
cdr3_nt: TGTGCCAGCAGTGAACCCCTATTAGCTTTCTTT
cdr3_aa: CASSEPLLAFF

clone_size: NA
j_call: TRBJ1-6
d_call: NA
v_call: TRBV6-1
cdr3_nt: TGTGCCAGCAGATCGACAGGAGATAATTCACCCCTCCACTTT
cdr3_aa: CASRSTGDNSPLHF

clone_size: NA
j_call: TRBJ1-1
d_call: NA
v_call: TRBV9
cdr3_nt: TGTGCCAGCAGCGCTCCGCGCACTGAAGCTTTCTTT
cdr3_aa: CASSAPRTEAFF

clone_size: NA
j_call: TRBJ1-5
d_call: NA
v_call: TRBV21-1
cdr3_nt: TGTGCCAGCACCATCGGACAGGGGGCAGGTCAGCCCCAGCATTTT
cdr3_aa: CASTIGQGAGQPQHF

clone_size: NA
j_call: TRBJ1-2
d_call: TRBD1
v_call: TRBV6-1
cdr3_nt: TGTGCCAGCAGTCAGGGGGGTGGCTACACCTTC
cdr3_aa: CASSQGGGYTF

clone_size: few
j_call: TRBJ2-3
d_call: NA
v_call: TRBV7-3
cdr3_nt: TGTGCCAGCAGCTTAGGGCCGGGAACGCATACGCAGTATTTT
cdr3_aa: CASSLGPGTHTQYF

clone_size: NA
j_call: TRBJ1-3
d_call: TRBD1
v_call: TRBV30
cdr3_nt: TGTGCCTGGAGTGCCACAGGGGGCGTGGACACCATATATTTT
cdr3_aa: CAWSATGGVDTIYF

clone_size: few
j_call: TRBJ1-4
d_call: NA
v_call: TRBV30
cdr3_nt: TGTGCCTGGACCGGGGGACTGCTTAATGAAAAACTGTTTTTT
cdr3_aa: CAWTGGLLNEKLFF

clone_size: few
j_call: TRBJ1-6
d_call: TRBD1
v_call: TRBV5-5
cdr3_nt: TGTGCCAGCAGCTCTTCGTCCCGGGACAGGGGACACAATTCACCCCTCCACTTT
cdr3_aa: CASSSSSRDRGHNSPLHF

clone_size: NA
j_call: TRBJ2-2
d_call: NA
v_call: TRBV30
cdr3_nt: TGTGCCTTTAAGTCAGGGTACACCGGGGAGCTGTTTTTT
cdr3_aa: CAFKSGYTGELFF

clone_size: NA
j_call: TRBJ1-1
d_call: NA
v_call: TRBV19
cdr3_nt: TGTGCCAGTAGTATACGTGGGCTGAACACTGAAGCTTTCTTT
cdr3_aa: CASSIRGLNTEAFF

clone_size: few
j_call: TRBJ1-3
d_call: TRBD1
v_call: TRBV5-1
cdr3_nt: TGCGCCAGCAGTACCGGACAGGGAGACATCTCTGGAAACACCATATATTTT
cdr3_aa: CASSTGQGDISGNTIYF

clone_size: NA
j_call: TRBJ1-5
d_call: NA
v_call: TRBV19
cdr3_nt: TGTGCCAGTAGTTTGAACTATCAGCCCCAGCATTTT
cdr3_aa: CASSLNYQPQHF

clone_size: few
j_call: TRBJ2-7
d_call: NA
v_call: TRBV28
cdr3_nt: TGTGCCAGCACCAATGGAGGGACCGGGCAAGAGCAGTACTTC
cdr3_aa: CASTNGGTGQEQYF